One and the same sample provided the 8 T cell receptor beta chains below, sequenced in a study of cytomegalovirus exposure and HLA in healthy donors. The primer mix had 60 Vbeta and 13 Jbeta primers. The table came from immunoSEQ multiplex PCR; TCRdb's copy has only in-frame clones and leaves some out. The data contain 120,000 to 150,000 clones, less than 85% of them seen just once; the ten biggest clones take up approximately 8.3%. Source material: PBMCs. The receptors stem from a woman aged 50 to 60 in good health and CMV-seropositive.

This clone was observed a handful of times. The genes are TRBV6-1 and TRBJ1-2; D unclear. The ends were cut back, 3 bases at V and 6 bases at J, with 11 bases in the middle. Germline V gene lookup returns CDR1 MNHNS and CDR2 SASEGT. The CDR3 length is 13 residues. CDR3 sequence reads: CASSDKETDGYTF. The DNA of the CDR3 is TGTGCCAGCAGTGATAAGGAGACGGATGGCTACACCTTC.

The count of this clone is one. CDR3 protein: CASSLQGEETQYF. CDR3 nucleotides: TGCGCCAGCAGCTTACAGGGGGAAGAGACCCAGTACTTC. This rearrangement joins TRBV5-1 to TRBJ2-5, with 8 bases matching TRBD1. Trimming took 2 bases from V and 3 from J; bases not matched to a gene: 0. Germline-derived CDR1 and CDR2 are SGHRS and YFSETQ. The CDR3 runs 13 residues.

The rearrangement joins TRBV11-3 to TRBJ2-3, with 7 positions matching TRBD2. Per germline, CDR1 SGHNT and CDR2 YENEEA. CDR3 size: 15 residues. J gave up 0 bases and V 6 bases, and 6 bases lay outside the gene matches. The CDR3 nucleotides are TGTGCCAGCAGTTCGGGGCGGGGGAGCACAGATACGCAGTATTTT. This gives the protein CASSSGRGSTDTQYF.

As concerns this clone: A read error may produce the germline difference seen at one junction end. This chain connects TRBV7-7 to TRBJ2-7, with 7 bases matching TRBD1. Germline CDR1 SSHAT, CDR2 FNYEAQ (reference sequence). The CDR3 consists of 13 residues. This chain's CDR3 is CASSTKRGLEQYF. CDR3 in DNA: TGTGCTAGCAGCACAAAAAGGGGGCTCGAGCAGTACTTC.

The chain links TRBV5-1 to TRBJ1-4; unclear D gene. Germline values: CDR1 SGHRS, CDR2 YFSETQ. V lost 4 bases to trimming and J lost 0 bases, with 13 bases between them. The CDR3 runs 16 residues. The CDR3 sequence: CASSVENPSTNEKLFF. The DNA for the CDR3 is TGCGCCAGCAGCGTGGAAAATCCGTCAACTAATGAAAAACTGTTTTTT.

The chain carries TRBV5-6 and TRBJ1-5, with 8 bases aligning to TRBD1. The J segment lost 1 base and the V segment lost 3 bases, leaving 9 bases of the junction unmatched. The CDR3 spans 17 residues. The germline gives CDR1 SGHDT, CDR2 YYEEEE. CDR3 DNA: TGTGCCAGCAGCTATGGACAGGGATTGTGGAGCAATCAGCCCCAGCATTTT. This codes for CASSYGQGLWSNQPQHF. Variable domain in full (rest from reference TRBV5-6 and TRBJ1-5): DAGVTQSPTHLIKTRGQQVTLRCSPKSGHDTVSWYQQALGQGPQFIFQYYEEEERQRGNFPDRFSGHQFPNYSSELNVNALLLGDSALYLCASSYGQGLWSNQPQHFGDGTRLSIL.

This sequence joins TRBV11-2 and TRBJ1-2, with D hard to call. Trimming stripped 5 bases from V and 4 bases from J, with 14 bases between. The CDR3 runs 14 residues. Germline CDR1 and CDR2: SGHAT and FQNNGV. CDR3 loop: CASSPLRTLYGYTF. In DNA, the CDR3 is TGTGCCAGCAGCCCCCTCCGGACTCTCTATGGCTACACCTTC.

This clone has just a few counts. The chain employs TRBV11-2 and TRBJ2-3; unclear D gene. V was cut by 6 bases and J by 6 bases, with 16 bases left in between. From germline, CDR1 is SGHAT and CDR2 FQNNGV. The CDR3 runs 14 residues. CDR3 sequence: CASRINAIGDTQYF. DNA of the CDR3: TGTGCCAGCAGGATAAATGCGATCGGGGATACGCAGTATTTT.